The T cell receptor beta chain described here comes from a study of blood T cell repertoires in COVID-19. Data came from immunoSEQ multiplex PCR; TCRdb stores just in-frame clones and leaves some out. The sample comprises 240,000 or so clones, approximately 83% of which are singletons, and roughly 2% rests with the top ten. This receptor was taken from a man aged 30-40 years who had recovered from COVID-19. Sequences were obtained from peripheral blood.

CDR3 coding DNA: TGTGCCACCAGGGACAGGGAGGATCAGCCCCAGCATTTT. Protein: CATRDREDQPQHF. This chain joins TRBV24-1 and TRBJ1-5, with 8 bases fitting TRBD1. Germline assignment: CDR1 KGHDR and CDR2 SFDVKD. After removal of 7 bases from V and 5 bases from J, the junction contained 3 bases not matched to a gene. The CDR3 consists of 13 residues.